This is a list of T cell receptor beta chains from one sample in a study of shared clonotypes between healthy human individuals. Some clones are missing from TCRdb's copy, which holds only in-frame ones; the method was immunoSEQ multiplex PCR. The data contain around 2.3 million clones, approximately 96% of them seen just once; the ten biggest clones take up over 0.1%. Sequencing used naive CD4+ T cells sorted from blood. The receptors were sampled from a man between 18 and 35 years old in good health. The CDR3 runs from the conserved cysteine through the conserved F or W. A D gene is named only where the DNA matches it firmly. Rows may omit the clone size; those that give it use once, few, many or a size class.

>-|-|TRBJ2-7|TRBV7-2
TGTGCCAGCAGCTCTACAACGACAGGTGGCTACGAGCAGTACTTC
CASSSTTTGGYEQYF
>TRBD1|-|TRBJ2-5|TRBV5-1
TGCGCCAGCAGCTTGGAGGGGGCCAAGACCCAGTACTTC
CASSLEGAKTQYF
>-|-|TRBJ2-1|TRBV6-4
TGTGCCAGCAGTGTCGAGGGGAGCTCCTACAATGAGCAGTTCTTC
CASSVEGSSYNEQFF
>-|-|TRBJ2-3|TRBV28
TGTGCCAGCACCCCTCCGGTATTGGGCCTCACAGATACGCAGTATTTT
CASTPPVLGLTDTQYF
>-|-|TRBJ2-1|TRBV18
TGTGCCAGCTCACCAAGTTCCTTAGGGCCGGGAGAGCAGTTCTTC
CASSPSSLGPGEQFF
>-|-|TRBJ1-1|TRBV10-3
TGTGCCATCAGTCCCGAGGGGTCGGCGACTGAAGCTTTCTTT
CAISPEGSATEAFF
>-|-|TRBJ1-2|TRBV29-1
TGCAGCGTTGAGGCGGCAAACTATGGCTACACCTTC
CSVEAANYGYTF
>-|-|TRBJ2-2|TRBV9
TGTGCCAGCAGCGTAGTCTTCACCGGGGAGCTGTTTTTT
CASSVVFTGELFF
>TRBD2|-|TRBJ2-7|TRBV6-5
TGTGCCAGTAGGACTAGTACCTACGAGCAGTACTTC
CASRTSTYEQYF
>-|once|TRBJ2-5|TRBV30
TGTGCCTGGAGTGGAGGGCGAGAGACCCAGTACTTC
CAWSGGRETQYF
>TRBD2|-|TRBJ2-1|TRBV7-2
TGTGCCAGCAGCTTAGCTAGCGGGACATGGGGCAATGAGCAGTTCTTC
CASSLASGTWGNEQFF
>-|-|TRBJ1-2|TRBV5-1
TGCGCCAGCAGCTTGAACACAGAGAACTATGGCTACACCTTC
CASSLNTENYGYTF
>-|-|TRBJ2-5|TRBV7-6
TGTGCCAGCAGCCCGGACCTAGCGCAAGAGACCCAGTACTTC
CASSPDLAQETQYF
>-|-|TRBJ2-2|TRBV30
TGTGCCTGGAGTCTGGGATTCGGGGGATACACCGGGGAGCTGTTTTTT
CAWSLGFGGYTGELFF
>-|-|TRBJ1-2|TRBV20-1
TGCAGTGCCCGTGGGGCGTATGGCTACACCTTC
CSARGAYGYTF
>-|-|TRBJ2-7|TRBV2
TGTGCCAGCAGTGAAGTTGGGGACCGTCTCTACGAGCAGTACTTC
CASSEVGDRLYEQYF
>-|-|TRBJ1-3|TRBV7-6
TGTGCCAGCAGGCAACAGGAAGACTCTGGAAACACCATATATTTT
CASRQQEDSGNTIYF
>TRBD1|-|TRBJ2-7|TRBV5-1
TGCGCCAGCAGCTTGGAAGGGACAGTGCCCTACGAGCAGTACTTC
CASSLEGTVPYEQYF
>-|-|TRBJ2-7|TRBV5-1
TGCGCCAGCAGCCCGGGGTACGAGCAGTACTTC
CASSPGYEQYF
>TRBD1|-|TRBJ1-5|TRBV7-8
TGTGCCAGCAGCTTAACCAGACAGGGGGCTACAATACAGCCCCAGCATTTT
CASSLTRQGATIQPQHF
>-|-|TRBJ2-4|TRBV4-1
TGCGCCAGCAGCCAAGGGGCGGGGTTAGCCAAAAACATTCAGTACTTC
CASSQGAGLAKNIQYF
>TRBD1|-|TRBJ2-5|TRBV6-6
TGTGCCAGCAGTCGACAGGGAGTTCAAGAGACCCAGTACTTC
CASSRQGVQETQYF
>-|-|TRBJ1-1|TRBV2
TGTGCCAGCAGTTCCCCCGGGTCGACGAGGACTGAAGCTTTCTTT
CASSSPGSTRTEAFF